This T cell receptor (beta chain) was identified in a study of patients and donors after allogeneic stem cell transplantation. This clonotype was seen a few times. Germline CDR1 and CDR2: GTSNPN and SVGIG (reference sequence). The CDR3 has 14 amino acids. V lost 7 bases, J lost 5 bases, and 20 bases lay in between. TCRdb re-called the RT-PCR reads with MiXCR, one entry per CDR3 protein. The sample lists more than 25,000 distinct CDR3 sequences, roughly 7.3% occurring once. This receptor was taken from a human donor who was either an allogeneic HSCT recipient or a stem cell or donor lymphocyte infusion donor (not recorded which). It is not recorded whose cells these are; they may come from a transplant donor. The chain employs TRBV30 and TRBJ1-1, with a tentative D call TRBD1 (5 bases). Sequences were obtained from blood, either unsorted or a sorted T cell fraction (not recorded which). The CDR3: CALRREGMGTEAFF. The CDR3 DNA is TGTGCCTTACGTCGAGAGGGGATGGGGACTGAAGCTTTCTTT.